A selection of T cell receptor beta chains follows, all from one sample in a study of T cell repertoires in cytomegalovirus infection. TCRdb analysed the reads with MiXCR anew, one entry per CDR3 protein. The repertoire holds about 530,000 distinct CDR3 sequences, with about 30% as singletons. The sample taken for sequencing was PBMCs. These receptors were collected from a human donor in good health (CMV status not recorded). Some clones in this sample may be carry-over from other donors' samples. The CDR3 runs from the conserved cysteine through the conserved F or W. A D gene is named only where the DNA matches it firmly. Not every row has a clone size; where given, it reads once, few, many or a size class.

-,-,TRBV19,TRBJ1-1,TGTGCCAGTAACCCGAAGGCGGGCTTAAACGGGGCTTTCTTT,CASNPKAGLNGAFF
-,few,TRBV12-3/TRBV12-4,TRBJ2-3,TGTGCCAGCCGCCCCCGGGGACGGCCACTCACAGATACGCAGTATTTT,CASRPRGRPLTDTQYF
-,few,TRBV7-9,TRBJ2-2,TGTGCCAGCAGCCCGGAGGGTTCCACCGGGGAGCTGTTTTTT,CASSPEGSTGELFF
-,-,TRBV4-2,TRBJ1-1,TGTGCCAGCAGCCAGTTCGCCGGCGGGGGAGATGAAGCTTTCTTT,CASSQFAGGGDEAFF
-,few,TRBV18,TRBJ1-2,TGTGCCAGCTCACGATCTCGGGATCTTGATGGCTACACCTTC,CASSRSRDLDGYTF
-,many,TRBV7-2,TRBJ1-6,TGTGCCAGCAGCTTTGGGGAATCTTATAATTCACCCCTCCACTTT,CASSFGESYNSPLHF
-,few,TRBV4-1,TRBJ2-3,TGCGCCAGCAGCCAAGATCGGAAGGCTCGGTCCTATTTT,CASSQDRKARSYF
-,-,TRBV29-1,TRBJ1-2,TGCAGCGTCGAGGGAAACCGATTACACCTCTCTGACTATGGCTACACCTTC,CSVEGNRLHLSDYGYTF
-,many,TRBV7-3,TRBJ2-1,TGTGCCAGCAGCTTAACGGGGGGAAATGAGCAGTTCTTC,CASSLTGGNEQFF
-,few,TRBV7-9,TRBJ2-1,TGTGCCAGCAGCTTAGAAATGGTAGAGCAGTTCTTC,CASSLEMVEQFF
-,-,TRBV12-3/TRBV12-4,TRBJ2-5,TGTGCCAGCACCCCGACAGCCCAAGAGACCCAGTACTTC,CASTPTAQETQYF
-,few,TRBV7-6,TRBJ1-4,TGTGCCAGCAGCTTAGGGGCAGTGCTCAATGAAAAACTGTTTTTT,CASSLGAVLNEKLFF
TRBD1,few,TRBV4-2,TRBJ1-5,TGTGCCAGCAGCCAGGAAACAGGGGGCTTTAGCAATCAGCCCCAGCATTTT,CASSQETGGFSNQPQHF
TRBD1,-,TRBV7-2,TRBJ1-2,TGTGCCAGCAGCTTAGACAGGGGGCGCGGTGGCTACACCTTC,CASSLDRGRGGYTF
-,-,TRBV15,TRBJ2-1,TGTGCCACCAGCGGACAGCGGGACAGATACAATGAGCAGTTCTTC,CATSGQRDRYNEQFF
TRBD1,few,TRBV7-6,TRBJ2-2,TGTGCCAGCAGCTCCCGACAGGGGGACACCGGGGAGCTGTTTTTT,CASSSRQGDTGELFF
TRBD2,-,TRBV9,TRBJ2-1,TGTGCCAGCAGCTCTAGCGGGTTCAATGAGCAGTTCTTC,CASSSSGFNEQFF
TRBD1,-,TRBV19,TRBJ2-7,TGTGCCAGTAGTGTCACCGGGACAGGGGTATACGAGCAGTACTTC,CASSVTGTGVYEQYF
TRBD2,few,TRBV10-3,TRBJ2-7,TGTGCCATCAGTGATCCGGGACTAGATTTCTACGAGCAGTACTTC,CAISDPGLDFYEQYF
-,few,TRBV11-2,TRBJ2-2,TGTGCCAGCAGCTCGAGGACGCGGGTTACCGGGGAGCTGTTTTTT,CASSSRTRVTGELFF
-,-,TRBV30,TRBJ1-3,TGTGGAATGGGTAAACTGGTTGGAAACACCATATATTTT,CGMGKLVGNTIYF
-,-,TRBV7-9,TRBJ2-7,TGTGCCAGCAGCTTAGCTGCTTCAAGGGGTGGGTCCTACGAGCAGTACTTC,CASSLAASRGGSYEQYF
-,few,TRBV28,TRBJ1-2,TGTGCCAGCAGTTTCAGGGGAAATGGCTACACCTTC,CASSFRGNGYTF
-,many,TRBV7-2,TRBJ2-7,TGTGCCAGCAGCTCTTTACACTCCTACGAGCAGTACTTC,CASSSLHSYEQYF
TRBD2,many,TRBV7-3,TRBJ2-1,TGTGCCAGCAGCTCGGTACGGACTAGCGGACTTTACAATGAGCAGTTCTTC,CASSSVRTSGLYNEQFF
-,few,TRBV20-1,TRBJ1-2,TGCAGTGCGAGCTCATCTAACTATGGCTACACCTTC,CSASSSNYGYTF